This T cell receptor (beta chain) derives from a study of CD8+ T cells in alopecia areata. Study-wide background: Those treated were given oral tofacitinib at 5 to 10 mg twice daily. People stayed on tofacitinib for 6 to 18 months, then stopped the drug for 6 months.

The CDR3 length is 15 residues. V shed 0 bases and J 8 bases; nucleotides not matched to a gene: 8. The germline V gene has CDR1 SGHDT and CDR2 YYEEEE. Sequencing templates came from extracted RNA that was reverse transcribed into cDNA. Clones were read by immunoSEQ multiplex PCR, and TCRdb kept only the in-frame ones, dropping some. Counted here are approximately 66,000 clones, approximately 60% occurring once; the ten biggest clones make up around a sixth. The J gene is TRBJ2-1, the V gene TRBV5-6, with TRBD1 identical over 7 bases. The origin of this receptor is a human donor with alopecia areata. The sample consisted of CD8+ T cells sorted from blood, taken at week 0. The CDR3: CASSLVQARGHEQFF. The CDR3 bases are TGTGCCAGCAGCTTGGTGCAAGCAAGGGGGCATGAGCAGTTCTTC.